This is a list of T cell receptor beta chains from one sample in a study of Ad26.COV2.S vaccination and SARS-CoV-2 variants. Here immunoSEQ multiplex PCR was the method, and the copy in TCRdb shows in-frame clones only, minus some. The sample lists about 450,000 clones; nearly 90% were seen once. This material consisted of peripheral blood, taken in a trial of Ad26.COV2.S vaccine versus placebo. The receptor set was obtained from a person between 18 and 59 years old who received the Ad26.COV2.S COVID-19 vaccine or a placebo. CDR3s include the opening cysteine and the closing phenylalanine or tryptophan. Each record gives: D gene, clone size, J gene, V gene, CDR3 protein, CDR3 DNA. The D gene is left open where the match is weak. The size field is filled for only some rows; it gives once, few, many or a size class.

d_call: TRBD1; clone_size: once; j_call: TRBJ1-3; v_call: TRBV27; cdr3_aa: CASSLTGPGNTIYF; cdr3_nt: TGTGCCAGCAGCTTGACAGGGCCTGGAAACACCATATATTTT
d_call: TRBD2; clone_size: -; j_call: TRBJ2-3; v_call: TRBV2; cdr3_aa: CASRRLAGGSDTQYF; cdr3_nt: TGTGCCAGCAGAAGGCTAGCGGGGGGTTCAGATACGCAGTATTTT
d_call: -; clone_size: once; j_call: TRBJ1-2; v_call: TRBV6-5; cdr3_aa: CASSYSVGASGGYTF; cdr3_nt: TGTGCCAGCAGTTACTCGGTAGGGGCATCTGGTGGCTACACCTTC
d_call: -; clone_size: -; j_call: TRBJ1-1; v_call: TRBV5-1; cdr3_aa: CASSFQGHGTEAFF; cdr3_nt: TGCGCCAGCAGCTTTCAAGGTCATGGCACTGAAGCTTTCTTT
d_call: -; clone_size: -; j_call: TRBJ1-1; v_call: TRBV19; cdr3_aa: CASSDPFNEAFF; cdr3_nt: TGTGCCAGTAGTGATCCGTTCAATGAAGCTTTCTTT
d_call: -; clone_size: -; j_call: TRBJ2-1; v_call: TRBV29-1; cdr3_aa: CSTHRGLGTTLRNEQFF; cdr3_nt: TGCAGCACACACAGGGGGTTGGGGACTACCCTCAGGAATGAGCAGTTCTTC
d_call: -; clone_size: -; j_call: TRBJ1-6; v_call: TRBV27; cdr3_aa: CASSLSGYSPLHF; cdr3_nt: TGTGCCAGCAGTTTATCGGGTTACTCACCCCTCCACTTT
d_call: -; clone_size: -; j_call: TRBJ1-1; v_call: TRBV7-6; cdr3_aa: CASSLDRTLTEAFF; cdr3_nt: TGTGCCAGCAGCTTAGACAGAACTCTTACTGAAGCTTTCTTT
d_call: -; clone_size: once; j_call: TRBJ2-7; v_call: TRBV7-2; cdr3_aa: CASSLGSPIPNEQYF; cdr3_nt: TGTGCCAGCAGCTTAGGCTCTCCCATCCCCAACGAGCAGTACTTC
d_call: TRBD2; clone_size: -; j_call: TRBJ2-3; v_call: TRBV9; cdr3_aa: CASSVGLAGSSSDTQYF; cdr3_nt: TGTGCCAGCAGCGTCGGACTAGCGGGGAGTAGCTCAGATACGCAGTATTTT
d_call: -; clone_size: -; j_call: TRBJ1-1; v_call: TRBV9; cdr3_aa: CASSFSGTPNTEAFF; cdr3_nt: TGTGCCAGCAGCTTCTCCGGGACACCGAACACTGAAGCTTTCTTT
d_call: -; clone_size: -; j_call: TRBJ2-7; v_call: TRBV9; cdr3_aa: CASSLVGGQDEQYF; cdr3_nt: TGTGCCAGCAGCCTGGTGGGGGGGCAGGACGAGCAGTACTTC
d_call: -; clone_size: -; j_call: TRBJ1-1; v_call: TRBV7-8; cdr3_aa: CASSSLREAEAFF; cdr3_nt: TGTGCCAGCAGCTCCCTCAGGGAGGCTGAAGCTTTCTTT
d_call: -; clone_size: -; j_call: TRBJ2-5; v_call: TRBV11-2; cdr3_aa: CASSFQIRRGETQYF; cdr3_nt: TGTGCCAGCAGCTTCCAAATTCGGAGAGGAGAGACCCAGTACTTC
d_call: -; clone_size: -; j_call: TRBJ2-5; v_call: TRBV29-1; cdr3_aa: CSGPRDPFSPQYF; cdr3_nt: TGCAGCGGCCCTAGGGACCCATTTTCTCCCCAGTACTTC
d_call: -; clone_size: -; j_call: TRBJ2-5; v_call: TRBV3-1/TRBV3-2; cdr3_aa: CASSQAVGQERTQYF; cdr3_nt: TGTGCCAGCAGCCAAGCGGTGGGGCAGGAGAGGACCCAGTACTTC
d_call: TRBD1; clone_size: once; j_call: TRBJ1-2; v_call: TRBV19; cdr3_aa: CASSVDRGRHGYTF; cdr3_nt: TGTGCCAGTAGTGTGGACAGGGGGCGCCATGGCTACACCTTC
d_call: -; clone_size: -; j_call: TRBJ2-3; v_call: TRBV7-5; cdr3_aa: CARRHPGDTDTQYF; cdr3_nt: TGTGCCAGAAGACACCCGGGGGACACAGATACGCAGTATTTT
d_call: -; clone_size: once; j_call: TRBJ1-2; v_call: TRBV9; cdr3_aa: CASSVESKPDYGYTF; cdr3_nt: TGTGCCAGCAGCGTAGAGTCAAAACCGGACTATGGCTACACCTTC
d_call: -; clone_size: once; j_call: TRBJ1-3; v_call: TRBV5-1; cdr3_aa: CASSLEPGPGNTIYF; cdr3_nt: TGCGCCAGCAGCTTGGAACCCGGTCCTGGAAACACCATATATTTT
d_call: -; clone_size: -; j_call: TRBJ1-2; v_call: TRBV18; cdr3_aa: CASSPPSRGSSSGYTF; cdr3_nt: TGTGCCAGCTCACCACCATCTAGGGGGTCTTCCTCTGGCTACACCTTC
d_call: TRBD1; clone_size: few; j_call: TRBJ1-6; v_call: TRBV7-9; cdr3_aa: CASINTGGRGSPLHF; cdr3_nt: TGTGCCAGCATCAACACAGGGGGCAGAGGATCACCCCTCCACTTT
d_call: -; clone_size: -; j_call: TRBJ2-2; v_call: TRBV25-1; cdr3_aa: CASSRGEATGELFF; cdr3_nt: TGTGCCAGCAGTAGAGGAGAGGCGACCGGGGAGCTGTTTTTT
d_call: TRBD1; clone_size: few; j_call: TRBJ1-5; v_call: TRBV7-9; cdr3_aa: CASSFGQDSNQPQHF; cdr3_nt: TGTGCCAGCAGCTTCGGACAGGATAGCAATCAGCCCCAGCATTTT
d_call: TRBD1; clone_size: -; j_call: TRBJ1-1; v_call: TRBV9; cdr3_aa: CASSLGTGDLGDTEAFF; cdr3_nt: TGTGCCAGCAGCCTAGGGACAGGCGACTTAGGGGACACTGAAGCTTTCTTT
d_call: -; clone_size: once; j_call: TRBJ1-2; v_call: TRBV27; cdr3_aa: CASSRRRGSDGYTF; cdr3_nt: TGTGCCAGCAGCCGACGCCGAGGGAGCGATGGCTACACCTTC
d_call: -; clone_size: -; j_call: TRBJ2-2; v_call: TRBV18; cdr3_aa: CASSPTGSGSNTGELFF; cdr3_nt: TGTGCCAGCTCCCCTACTGGTTCAGGATCGAACACCGGGGAGCTGTTTTTT
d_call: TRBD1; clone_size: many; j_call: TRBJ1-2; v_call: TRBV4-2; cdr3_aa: CASSRRTGGETYGYTF; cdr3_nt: TGTGCCAGCAGCCGCAGAACAGGGGGCGAGACGTATGGCTACACCTTC
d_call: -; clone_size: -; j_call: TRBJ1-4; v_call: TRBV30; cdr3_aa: CAWSRAVGLGEKLFF; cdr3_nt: TGTGCCTGGAGTCGGGCCGTTGGATTAGGGGAAAAACTGTTTTTT
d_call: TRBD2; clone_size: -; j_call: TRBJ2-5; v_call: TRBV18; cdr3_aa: CASSLFGVAGDQETQYF; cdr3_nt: TGTGCCAGCTCACTATTCGGGGTAGCGGGGGACCAAGAGACCCAGTACTTC
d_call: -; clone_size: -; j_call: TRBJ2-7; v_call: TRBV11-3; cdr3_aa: CASSLDRTSAYEQYF; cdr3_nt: TGTGCCAGCAGCTTAGATAGGACTTCGGCCTACGAGCAGTACTTC
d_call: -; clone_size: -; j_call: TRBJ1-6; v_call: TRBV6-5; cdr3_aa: CASSSLGNSPLHF; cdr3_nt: TGTGCCAGCAGTTCGCTTGGTAATTCACCCCTCCACTTT
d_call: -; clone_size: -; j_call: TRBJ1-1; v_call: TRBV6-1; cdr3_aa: CASSELSFRVTEAFF; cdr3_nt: TGTGCCAGCAGTGAATTAAGCTTCCGGGTGACTGAAGCTTTCTTT
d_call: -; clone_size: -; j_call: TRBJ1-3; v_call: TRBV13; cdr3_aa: CASSLGRSLGNTIYF; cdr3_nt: TGTGCCAGCAGCTTAGGCCGGAGTCTTGGAAACACCATATATTTT
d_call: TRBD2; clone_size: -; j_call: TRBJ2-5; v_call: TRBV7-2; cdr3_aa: CASSLHFSGGGGAQETQYF; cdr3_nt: TGTGCCAGCAGCTTACATTTTAGCGGGGGAGGTGGGGCCCAAGAGACCCAGTACTTC
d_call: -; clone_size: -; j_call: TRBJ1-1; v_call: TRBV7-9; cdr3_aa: CASSYRRGPNTEAFF; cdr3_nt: TGTGCCAGCAGTTACCGCAGGGGCCCGAACACTGAAGCTTTCTTT
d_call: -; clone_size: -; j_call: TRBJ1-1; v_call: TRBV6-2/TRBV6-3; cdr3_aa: CASSPRMNTEAFF; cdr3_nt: TGTGCCAGCAGTCCGCGGATGAACACTGAAGCTTTCTTT
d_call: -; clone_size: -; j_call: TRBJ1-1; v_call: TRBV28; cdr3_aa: CASTSPSRLLNTEAFF; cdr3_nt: TGTGCCAGCACCTCTCCTTCCCGGCTATTGAACACTGAAGCTTTCTTT
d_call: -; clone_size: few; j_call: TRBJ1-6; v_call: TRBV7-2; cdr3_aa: CASSFQPIGFNNSPLHF; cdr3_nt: TGTGCCAGCAGCTTCCAACCGATCGGGTTTAACAATTCACCCCTCCACTTT
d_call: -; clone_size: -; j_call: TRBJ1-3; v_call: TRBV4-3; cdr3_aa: CASSQEAWAWGNTIYF; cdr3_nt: TGCGCCAGCAGCCAAGAAGCCTGGGCGTGGGGAAACACCATATATTTT
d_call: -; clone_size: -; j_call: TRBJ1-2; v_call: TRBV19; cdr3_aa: CASSIRTGQSYGYTF; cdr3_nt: TGTGCCAGTAGTATAAGAACCGGACAGAGCTATGGCTACACCTTC
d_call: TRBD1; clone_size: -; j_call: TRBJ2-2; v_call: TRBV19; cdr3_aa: CASSLRATGANTGELFF; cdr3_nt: TGTGCCAGTAGCCTTAGGGCCACAGGGGCGAACACCGGGGAGCTGTTTTTT
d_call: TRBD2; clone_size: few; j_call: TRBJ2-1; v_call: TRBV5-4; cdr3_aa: CASRSGGGNEQFF; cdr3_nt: TGTGCCAGCAGATCGGGCGGGGGCAATGAGCAGTTCTTC
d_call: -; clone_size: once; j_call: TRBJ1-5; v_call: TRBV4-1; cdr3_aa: CASSHTSGTNNQPQHF; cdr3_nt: TGCGCCAGCAGCCATACCTCCGGGACGAACAATCAGCCCCAGCATTTT
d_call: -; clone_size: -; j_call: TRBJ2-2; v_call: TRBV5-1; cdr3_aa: CASSLDPPDLNTGELFF; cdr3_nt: TGCGCCAGCAGCTTGGACCCCCCCGACCTGAACACCGGGGAGCTGTTTTTT
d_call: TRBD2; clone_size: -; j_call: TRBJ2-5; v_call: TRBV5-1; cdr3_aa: CASSRGTSGEETQYF; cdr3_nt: TGCGCCAGCAGTCGCGGGACTAGCGGGGAAGAGACCCAGTACTTC
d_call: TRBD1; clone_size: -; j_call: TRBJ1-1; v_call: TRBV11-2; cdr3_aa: CASSLRFGTGGLNTEAFF; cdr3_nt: TGTGCCAGCAGCTTAAGGTTCGGGACAGGGGGCCTGAACACTGAAGCTTTCTTT
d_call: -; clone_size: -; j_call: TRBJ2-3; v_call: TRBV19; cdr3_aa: CASSLVRARGTQYF; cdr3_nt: TGTGCCAGTAGTCTCGTGCGGGCCAGAGGTACGCAGTATTTT
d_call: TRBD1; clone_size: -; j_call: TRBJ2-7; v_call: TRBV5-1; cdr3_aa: CASSRTGQLYEQYF; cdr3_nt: TGCGCCAGCAGCAGAACGGGACAGCTCTACGAGCAGTACTTC
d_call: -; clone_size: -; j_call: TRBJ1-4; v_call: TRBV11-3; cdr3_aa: CASSFITNEKLFF; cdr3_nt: TGTGCCAGCAGCTTTATAACTAATGAAAAACTGTTTTTT